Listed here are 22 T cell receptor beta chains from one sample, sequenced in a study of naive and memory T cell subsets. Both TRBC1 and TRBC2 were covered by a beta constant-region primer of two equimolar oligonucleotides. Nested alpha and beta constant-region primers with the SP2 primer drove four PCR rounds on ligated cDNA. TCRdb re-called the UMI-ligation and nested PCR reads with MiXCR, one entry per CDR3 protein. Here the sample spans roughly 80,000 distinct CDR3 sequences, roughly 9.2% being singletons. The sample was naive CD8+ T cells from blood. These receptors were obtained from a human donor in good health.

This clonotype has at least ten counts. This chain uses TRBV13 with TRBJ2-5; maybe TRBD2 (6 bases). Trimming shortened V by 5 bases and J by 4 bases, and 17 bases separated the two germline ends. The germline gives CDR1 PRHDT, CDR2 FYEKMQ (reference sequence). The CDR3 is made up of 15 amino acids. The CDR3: CASSGSGGTLETQYF. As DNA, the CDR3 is TGTGCCAGCAGCGGTAGCGGAGGGACTCTAGAGACCCAGTACTTC.

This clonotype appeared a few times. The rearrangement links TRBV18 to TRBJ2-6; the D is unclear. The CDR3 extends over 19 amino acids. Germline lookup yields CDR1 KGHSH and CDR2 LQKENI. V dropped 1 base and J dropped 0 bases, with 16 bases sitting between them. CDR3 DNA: TGTGCCAGCTCACCACGCGTCAGGCAGCCTGACTCTGGGGCCAACGTCCTGACTTTC. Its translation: CASSPRVRQPDSGANVLTF.

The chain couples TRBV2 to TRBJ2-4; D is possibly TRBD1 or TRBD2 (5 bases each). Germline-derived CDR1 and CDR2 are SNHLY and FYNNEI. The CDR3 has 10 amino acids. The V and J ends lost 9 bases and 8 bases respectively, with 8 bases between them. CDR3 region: CASRGDIQYF. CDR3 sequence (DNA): TGTGCCAGTCGAGGGGACATTCAGTACTTC.

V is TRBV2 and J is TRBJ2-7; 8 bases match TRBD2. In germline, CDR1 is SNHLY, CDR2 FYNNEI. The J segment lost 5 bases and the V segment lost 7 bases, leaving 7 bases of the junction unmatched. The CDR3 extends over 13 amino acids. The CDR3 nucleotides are TGTGCCAGCAACGAGGGACTAGGGCACGAGCAGTACTTC. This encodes CASNEGLGHEQYF.

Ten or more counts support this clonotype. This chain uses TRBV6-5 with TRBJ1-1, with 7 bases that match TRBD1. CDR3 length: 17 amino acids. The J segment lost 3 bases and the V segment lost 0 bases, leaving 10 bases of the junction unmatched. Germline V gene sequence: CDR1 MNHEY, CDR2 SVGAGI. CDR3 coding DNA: TGTGCCAGCAGTTACTCCCGTTACGACAGGGCGTACACTGAAGCTTTCTTT. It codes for CASSYSRYDRAYTEAFF.

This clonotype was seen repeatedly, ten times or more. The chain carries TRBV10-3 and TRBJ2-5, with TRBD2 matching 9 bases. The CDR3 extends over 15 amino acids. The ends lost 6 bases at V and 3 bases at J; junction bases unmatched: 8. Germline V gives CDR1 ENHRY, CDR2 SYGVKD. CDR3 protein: CAIRATSGHKETQYF. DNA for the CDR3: TGTGCCATCAGGGCGACTAGCGGACACAAAGAGACCCAGTACTTC.

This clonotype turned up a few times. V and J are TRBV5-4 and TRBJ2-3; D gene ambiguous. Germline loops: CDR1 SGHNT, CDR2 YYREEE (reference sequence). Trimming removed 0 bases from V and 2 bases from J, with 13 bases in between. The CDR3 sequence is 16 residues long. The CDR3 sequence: CASSLGIGADTDTQYF. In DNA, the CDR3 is TGTGCCAGCAGCTTGGGAATTGGAGCAGACACAGATACGCAGTATTTT.

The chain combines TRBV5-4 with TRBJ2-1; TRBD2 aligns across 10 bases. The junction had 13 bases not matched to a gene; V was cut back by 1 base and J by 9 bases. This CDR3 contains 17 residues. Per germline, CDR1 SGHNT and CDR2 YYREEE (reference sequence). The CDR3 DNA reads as TGTGCCAGCAGCTTGTCGTCTAGCGGGAGTCACGGTGGTGAGCAGTTCTTC. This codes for CASSLSSSGSHGGEQFF.

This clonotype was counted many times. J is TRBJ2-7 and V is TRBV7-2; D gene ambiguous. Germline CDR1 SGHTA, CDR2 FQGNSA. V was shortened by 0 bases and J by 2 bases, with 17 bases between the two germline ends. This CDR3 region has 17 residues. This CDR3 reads CASSLAQSHPSPYEQYF. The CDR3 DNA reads TGTGCCAGCAGCTTAGCTCAGAGCCACCCCTCGCCCTACGAGCAGTACTTC.

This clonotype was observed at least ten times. CDR3 coding DNA: TGCAGCGTTAACCGGGACATCCCCACTAGCGGTGAAGCTTTCTTT. As protein: CSVNRDIPTSGEAFF. The rearrangement links TRBV29-1 to TRBJ1-1, with a possible D match to TRBD1 (6 bases). CDR1 and CDR2 from the germline V gene are SQVTM and ANQGSEA. V was trimmed by 5 bases and J by 7 bases, leaving 23 bases between them. The CDR3 runs 15 residues. The full variable domain, completed using reference TRBV29-1 and TRBJ1-1, is SAVISQKPSRDICQRGTSLTIQCQVDSQVTMMFWYRQQPGQSLTLIATANQGSEATYESGFVIDKFPISRPNLTFSTLTVSNMSPEDSSIYLCSVNRDIPTSGEAFFGQGTRLTVV.

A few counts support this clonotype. CDR3 loop: CASNLQGLNQPQHF. Here the CDR3 DNA reads TGTGCCAGCAACCTCCAGGGGCTAAATCAGCCCCAGCATTTT. The rearrangement uses TRBV28 and TRBJ1-5, with D perhaps TRBD1 (6 bases). CDR1 is MDHEN, CDR2 SYDVKM, per germline. The CDR3 is 14 residues long. Deletions cut 7 bases from V and 4 bases from J, with 14 bases between.

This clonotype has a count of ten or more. CDR3 coding DNA: TGTGCCAGCAGCTTAGTGGGTCCGCGAGAGACCCAGTACTTC. This encodes CASSLVGPRETQYF. The J gene is TRBJ2-5, the V gene TRBV7-6; D call uncertain. Germline CDR1 SGHVS, CDR2 FNYEAQ. The CDR3 spans 14 residues. The V and J ends lost 1 base and 4 bases respectively, with 10 bases between them.

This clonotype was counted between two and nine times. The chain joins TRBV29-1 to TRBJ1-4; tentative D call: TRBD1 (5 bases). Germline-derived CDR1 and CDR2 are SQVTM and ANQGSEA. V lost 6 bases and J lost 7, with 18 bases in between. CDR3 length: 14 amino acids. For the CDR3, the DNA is TGCAGCGTCCGACGGGACGGGAAGGGTGAAAAACTGTTTTTT. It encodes CSVRRDGKGEKLFF.

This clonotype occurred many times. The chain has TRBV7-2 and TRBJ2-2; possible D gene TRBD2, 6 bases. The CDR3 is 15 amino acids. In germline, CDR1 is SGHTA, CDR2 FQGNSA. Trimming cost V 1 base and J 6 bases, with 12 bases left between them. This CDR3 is CASSLVSGVSGELFF. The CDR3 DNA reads TGTGCCAGCAGCTTAGTGTCGGGGGTCTCCGGGGAGCTGTTTTTT.

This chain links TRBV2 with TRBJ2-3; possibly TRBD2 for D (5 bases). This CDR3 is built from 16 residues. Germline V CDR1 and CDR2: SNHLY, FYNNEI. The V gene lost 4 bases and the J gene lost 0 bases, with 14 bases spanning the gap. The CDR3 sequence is CASSGGLGKSTDTQYF. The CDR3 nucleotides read TGTGCCAGCAGTGGCGGACTGGGAAAGAGCACAGATACGCAGTATTTT.

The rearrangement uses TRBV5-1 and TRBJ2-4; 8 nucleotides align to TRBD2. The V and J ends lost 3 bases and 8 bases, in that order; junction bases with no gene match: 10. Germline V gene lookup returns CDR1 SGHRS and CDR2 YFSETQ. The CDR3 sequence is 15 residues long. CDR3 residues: CASSYSTGLGDIQYF. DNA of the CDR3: TGCGCCAGCAGCTATTCCACGGGACTAGGTGACATTCAGTACTTC.

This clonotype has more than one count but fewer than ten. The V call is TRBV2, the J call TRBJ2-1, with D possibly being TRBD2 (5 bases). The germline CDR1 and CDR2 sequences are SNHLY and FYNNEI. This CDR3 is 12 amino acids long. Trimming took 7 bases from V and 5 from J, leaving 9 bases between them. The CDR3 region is CASTGLNNEQFF. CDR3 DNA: TGTGCCAGCACCGGACTCAACAATGAGCAGTTCTTC.

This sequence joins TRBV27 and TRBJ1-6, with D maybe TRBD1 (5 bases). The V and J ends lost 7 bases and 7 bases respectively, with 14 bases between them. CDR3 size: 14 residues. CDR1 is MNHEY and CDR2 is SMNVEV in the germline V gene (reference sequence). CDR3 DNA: TGTGCCAGCACCGCGGGCAGGGTGAATTCACCCCTCCACTTT. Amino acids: CASTAGRVNSPLHF.

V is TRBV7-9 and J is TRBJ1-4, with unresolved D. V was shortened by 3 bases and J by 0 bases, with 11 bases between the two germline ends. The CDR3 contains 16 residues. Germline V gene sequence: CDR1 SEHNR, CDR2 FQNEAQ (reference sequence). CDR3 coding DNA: TGTGCCAGCAGCTTGGCAGAAACTGCAACTAATGAAAAACTGTTTTTT. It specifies CASSLAETATNEKLFF.

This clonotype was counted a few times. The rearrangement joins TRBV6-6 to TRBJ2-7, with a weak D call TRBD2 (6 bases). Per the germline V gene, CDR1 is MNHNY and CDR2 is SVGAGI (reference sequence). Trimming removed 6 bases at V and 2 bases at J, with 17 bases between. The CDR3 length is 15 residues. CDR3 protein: CASRGDLANPYEQYF. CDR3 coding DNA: TGTGCCAGCAGGGGGGACTTAGCGAATCCCTACGAGCAGTACTTC.

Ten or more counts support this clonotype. CDR3 amino acids: CASSESERFYGYTF. CDR3 coding DNA: TGCGCCAGCAGTGAGAGCGAGAGGTTCTATGGCTACACCTTC. The chain carries TRBV10-2 and TRBJ1-2; no firm D call. This CDR3 spans 14 amino acids. Trimming removed 2 bases at V and 4 bases at J, with 11 bases between. Germline lookup yields CDR1 WSHSY and CDR2 SAAADI.

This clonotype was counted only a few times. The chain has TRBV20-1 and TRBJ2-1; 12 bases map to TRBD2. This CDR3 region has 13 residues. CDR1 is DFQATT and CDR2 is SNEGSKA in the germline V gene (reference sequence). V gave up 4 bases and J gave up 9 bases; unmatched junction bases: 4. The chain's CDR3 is CSATPSGRGEQFF. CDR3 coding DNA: TGCAGTGCTACGCCTAGCGGGAGGGGTGAGCAGTTCTTC.